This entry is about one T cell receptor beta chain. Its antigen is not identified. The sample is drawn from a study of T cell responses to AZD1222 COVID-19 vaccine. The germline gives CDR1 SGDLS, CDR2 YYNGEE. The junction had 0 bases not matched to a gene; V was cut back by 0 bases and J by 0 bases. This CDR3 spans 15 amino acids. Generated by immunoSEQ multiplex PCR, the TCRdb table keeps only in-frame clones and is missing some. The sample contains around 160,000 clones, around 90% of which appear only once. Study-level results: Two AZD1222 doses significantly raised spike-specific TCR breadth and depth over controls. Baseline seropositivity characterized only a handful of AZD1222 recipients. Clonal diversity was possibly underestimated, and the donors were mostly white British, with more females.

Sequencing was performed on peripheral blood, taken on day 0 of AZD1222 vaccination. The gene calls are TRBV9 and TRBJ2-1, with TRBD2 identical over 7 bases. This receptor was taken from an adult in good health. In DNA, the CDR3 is TGTGCCAGCAGCGTAGGGGGGGGCTCCTACAATGAGCAGTTCTTC. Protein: CASSVGGGSYNEQFF.